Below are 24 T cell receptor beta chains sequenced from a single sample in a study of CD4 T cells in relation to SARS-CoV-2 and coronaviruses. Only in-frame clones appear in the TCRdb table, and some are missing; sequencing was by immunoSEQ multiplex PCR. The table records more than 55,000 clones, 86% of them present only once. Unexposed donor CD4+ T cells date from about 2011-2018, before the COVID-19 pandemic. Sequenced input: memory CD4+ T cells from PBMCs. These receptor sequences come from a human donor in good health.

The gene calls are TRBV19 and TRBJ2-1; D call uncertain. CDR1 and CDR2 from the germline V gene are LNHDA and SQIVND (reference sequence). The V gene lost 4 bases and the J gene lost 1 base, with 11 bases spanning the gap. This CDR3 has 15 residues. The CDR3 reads CASSTLMMSYNEQFF. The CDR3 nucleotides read TGTGCCAGTAGTACCCTGATGATGTCCTACAATGAGCAGTTCTTC.

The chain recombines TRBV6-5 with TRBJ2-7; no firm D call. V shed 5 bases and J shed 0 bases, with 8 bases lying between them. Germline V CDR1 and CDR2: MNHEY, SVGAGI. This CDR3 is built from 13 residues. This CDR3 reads CASSLLLSYEQYF. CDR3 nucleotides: TGTGCCAGCAGTCTACTGCTCTCCTACGAGCAGTACTTC.

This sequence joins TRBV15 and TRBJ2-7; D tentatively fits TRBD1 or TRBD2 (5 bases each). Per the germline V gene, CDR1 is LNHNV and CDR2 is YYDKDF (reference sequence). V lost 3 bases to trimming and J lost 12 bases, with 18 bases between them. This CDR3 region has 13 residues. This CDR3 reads CATSREGTDHPYF. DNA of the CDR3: TGTGCCACCAGCAGGGAAGGGACGGACCATCCGTACTTC.

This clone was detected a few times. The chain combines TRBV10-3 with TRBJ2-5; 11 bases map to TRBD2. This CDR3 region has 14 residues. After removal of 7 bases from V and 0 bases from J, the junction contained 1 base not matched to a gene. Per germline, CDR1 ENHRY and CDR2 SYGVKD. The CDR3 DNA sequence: TGTGCCATCAAACTAGCGGGAGACCAAGAGACCCAGTACTTC. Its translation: CAIKLAGDQETQYF.

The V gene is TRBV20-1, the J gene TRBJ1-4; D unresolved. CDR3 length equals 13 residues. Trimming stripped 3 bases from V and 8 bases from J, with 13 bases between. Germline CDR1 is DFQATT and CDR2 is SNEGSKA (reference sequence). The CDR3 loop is CSASPPQAEKLFF. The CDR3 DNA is TGCAGTGCTAGTCCCCCTCAGGCCGAAAAACTGTTTTTT.

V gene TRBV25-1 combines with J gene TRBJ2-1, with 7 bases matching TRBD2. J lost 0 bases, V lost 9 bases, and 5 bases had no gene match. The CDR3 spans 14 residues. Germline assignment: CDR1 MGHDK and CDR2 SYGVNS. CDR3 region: CASTGGSSYNEQFF. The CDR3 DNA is TGTGCCAGTACCGGGGGGAGCTCCTACAATGAGCAGTTCTTC.

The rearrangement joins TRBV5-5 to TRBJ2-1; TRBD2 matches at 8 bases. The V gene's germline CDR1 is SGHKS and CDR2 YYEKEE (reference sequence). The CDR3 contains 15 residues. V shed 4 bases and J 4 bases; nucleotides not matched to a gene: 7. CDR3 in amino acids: CASSQGLAQYNEQFF. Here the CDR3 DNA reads TGTGCCAGCAGCCAAGGACTAGCCCAATACAATGAGCAGTTCTTC.

CDR3 amino acids: CSAGEPGTFSYEQYF. The CDR3 region has the DNA TGCAGCGCTGGCGAACCAGGGACCTTCTCCTACGAGCAGTACTTC. The J gene is TRBJ2-7, the V gene TRBV29-1; D tentatively fits TRBD1 or TRBD2 (5 bases each). The CDR3 sequence is 15 residues long. Trimming removed 7 bases at V and 0 bases at J, with 19 bases between. Germline CDR1 reads SQVTM; CDR2 reads ANQGSEA.

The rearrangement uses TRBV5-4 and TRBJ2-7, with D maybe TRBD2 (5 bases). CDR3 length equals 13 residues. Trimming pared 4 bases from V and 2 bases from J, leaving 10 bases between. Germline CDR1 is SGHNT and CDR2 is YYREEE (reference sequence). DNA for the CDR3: TGTGCCAGCAGCGTGACGGGAACCTACGAGCAGTACTTC. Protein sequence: CASSVTGTYEQYF.

CDR3 residues: CASSLEKGQGTEKLFF. DNA for the CDR3: TGTGCCAGCAGCTTGGAGAAGGGGCAGGGTACGGAAAAACTGTTTTTT. The genes are TRBV5-8 and TRBJ1-4, with a weak D call TRBD1 (5 bases). Trimming removed 0 bases from V and 8 bases from J, with 17 bases in between. The CDR3 is made up of 16 amino acids. Germline loops: CDR1 SGHTS, CDR2 YDEGEE. The full variable domain, with the rest looked up from reference TRBV5-8 and TRBJ1-4, is EAGVTQSPTHLIKTRGQQATLRCSPISGHTSVYWYQQALGLGLQFLLWYDEGEERNRGNFPPRFSGRQFPNYSSELNVNALELEDSALYLCASSLEKGQGTEKLFFGSGTQLSVL.

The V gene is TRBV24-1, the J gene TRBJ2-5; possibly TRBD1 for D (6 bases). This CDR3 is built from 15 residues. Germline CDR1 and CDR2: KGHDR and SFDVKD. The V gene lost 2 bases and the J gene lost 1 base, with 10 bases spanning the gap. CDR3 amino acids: CATSDSGQFQETQYF. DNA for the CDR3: TGTGCCACCAGTGATTCAGGACAGTTCCAAGAGACCCAGTACTTC.

Here the CDR3 reads CASSRQGSSGNTIYF. The CDR3 region has the DNA TGTGCCAGCTCACGACAGGGGTCTTCGGGAAACACCATATATTTT. The rearrangement joins TRBV18 to TRBJ1-3; the match to TRBD1 covers 8 bases. The CDR3 has 15 residues. The germline CDR1 and CDR2 sequences are KGHSH and LQKENI. V lost 4 bases to trimming and J lost 4 bases; unmatched junction nucleotides: 6.

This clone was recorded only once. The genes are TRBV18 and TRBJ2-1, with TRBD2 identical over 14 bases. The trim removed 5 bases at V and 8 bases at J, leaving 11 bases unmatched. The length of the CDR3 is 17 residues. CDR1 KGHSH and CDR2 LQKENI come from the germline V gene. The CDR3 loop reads CASSVTGTSGSRYEQFF. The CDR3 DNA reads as TGTGCCAGCTCAGTCACCGGGACTAGCGGGAGTCGGTATGAGCAGTTCTTC. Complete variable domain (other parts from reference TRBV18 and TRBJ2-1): NAGVMQNPRHLVRRRGQEARLRCSPMKGHSHVYWYRQLPEEGLKFMVYLQKENIIDESGMPKERFSAEFPKEGPSILRIQQVVRGDSAAYFCASSVTGTSGSRYEQFFGPGTRLTVL.

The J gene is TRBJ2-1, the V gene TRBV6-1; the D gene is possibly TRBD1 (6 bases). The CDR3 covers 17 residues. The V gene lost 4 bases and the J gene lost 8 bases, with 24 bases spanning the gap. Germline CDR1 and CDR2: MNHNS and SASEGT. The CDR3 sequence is CASSATMSTGSRYEQFF. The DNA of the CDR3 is TGTGCCAGCAGTGCCACAATGAGTACAGGGAGTCGTTATGAGCAGTTCTTC.

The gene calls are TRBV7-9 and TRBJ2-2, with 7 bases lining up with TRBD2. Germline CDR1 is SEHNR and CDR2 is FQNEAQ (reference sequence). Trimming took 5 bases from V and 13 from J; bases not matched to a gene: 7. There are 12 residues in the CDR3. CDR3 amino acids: CASSQEWEGLFF. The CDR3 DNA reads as TGTGCCAGCAGCCAGGAGTGGGAGGGGCTGTTTTTT.

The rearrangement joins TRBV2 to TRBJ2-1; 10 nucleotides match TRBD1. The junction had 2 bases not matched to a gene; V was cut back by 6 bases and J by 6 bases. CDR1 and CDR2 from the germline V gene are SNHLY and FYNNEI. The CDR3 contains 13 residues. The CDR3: CASRGTGVNEQFF. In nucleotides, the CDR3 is TGTGCCAGCAGAGGGACAGGGGTCAATGAGCAGTTCTTC.

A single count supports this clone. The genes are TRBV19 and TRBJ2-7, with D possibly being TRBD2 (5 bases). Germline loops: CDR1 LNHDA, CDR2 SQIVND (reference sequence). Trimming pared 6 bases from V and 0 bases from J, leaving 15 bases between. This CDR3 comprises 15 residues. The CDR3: CASRSLSGNSYEQYF. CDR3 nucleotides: TGTGCCAGTAGGTCGCTGTCGGGGAACTCCTACGAGCAGTACTTC. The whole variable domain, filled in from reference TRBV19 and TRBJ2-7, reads DGGITQSPKYLFRKEGQNVTLSCEQNLNHDAMYWYRQDPGQGLRLIYYSQIVNDFQKGDIAEGYSVSREKKESFPLTVTSAQKNPTAFYLCASRSLSGNSYEQYFGPGTRLTVT.

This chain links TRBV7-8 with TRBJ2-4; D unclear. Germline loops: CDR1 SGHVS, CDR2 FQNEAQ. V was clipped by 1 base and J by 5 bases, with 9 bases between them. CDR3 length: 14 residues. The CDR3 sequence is CASSLGVSQNIQYF. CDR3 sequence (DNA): TGTGCCAGCAGCTTAGGGGTATCCCAAAACATTCAGTACTTC.

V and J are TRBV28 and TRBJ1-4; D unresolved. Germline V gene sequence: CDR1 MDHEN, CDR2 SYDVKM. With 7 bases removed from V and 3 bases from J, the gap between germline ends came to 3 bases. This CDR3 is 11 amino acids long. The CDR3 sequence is CASTANEKLFF. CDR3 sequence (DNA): TGTGCCAGCACCGCTAATGAAAAACTGTTTTTT.

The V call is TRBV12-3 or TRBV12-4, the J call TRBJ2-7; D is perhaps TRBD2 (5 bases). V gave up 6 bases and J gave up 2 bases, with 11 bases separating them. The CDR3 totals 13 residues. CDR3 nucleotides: TGTGCCAGCAGGCCCAGCGGTACCTACGAGCAGTACTTC. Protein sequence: CASRPSGTYEQYF.

CDR3 sequence reads: CASSSYLADNEQFF. Here the CDR3 DNA reads TGTGCCAGCAGTTCCTACCTAGCGGACAATGAGCAGTTCTTC. The genes are TRBV2 and TRBJ2-1; 7 bases match TRBD2. With 5 bases clipped from V and 5 bases from J, the junction kept 6 bases outside the gene matches. The germline gives CDR1 SNHLY, CDR2 FYNNEI. This CDR3 has 14 residues.

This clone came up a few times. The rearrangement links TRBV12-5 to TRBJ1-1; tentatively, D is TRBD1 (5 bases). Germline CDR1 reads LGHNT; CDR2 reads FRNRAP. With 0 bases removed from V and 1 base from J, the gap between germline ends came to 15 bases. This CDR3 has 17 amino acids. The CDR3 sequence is CASGLVRQGGTNTEAFF. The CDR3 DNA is TGTGCTAGTGGTTTGGTACGTCAGGGAGGGACGAACACTGAAGCTTTCTTT. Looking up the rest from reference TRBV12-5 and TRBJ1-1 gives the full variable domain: DARVTQTPRHKVTEMGQEVTMRCQPILGHNTVFWYRQTMMQGLELLAYFRNRAPLDDSGMPKDRFSAEMPDATLATLKIQPSEPRDSAVYFCASGLVRQGGTNTEAFFGQGTRLTVV.

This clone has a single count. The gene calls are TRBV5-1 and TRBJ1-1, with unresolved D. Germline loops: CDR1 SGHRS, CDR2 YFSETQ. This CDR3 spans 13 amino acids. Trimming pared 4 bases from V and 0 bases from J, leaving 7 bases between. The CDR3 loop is CASSEVLNTEAFF. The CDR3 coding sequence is TGCGCCAGCAGCGAAGTTCTGAACACTGAAGCTTTCTTT.

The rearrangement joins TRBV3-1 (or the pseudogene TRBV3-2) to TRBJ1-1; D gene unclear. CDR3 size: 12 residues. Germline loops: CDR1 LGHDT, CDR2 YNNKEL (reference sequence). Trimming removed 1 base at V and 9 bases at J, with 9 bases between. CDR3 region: CASSQGGSKAFF. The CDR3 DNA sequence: TGTGCCAGCAGCCAAGGGGGTAGTAAAGCTTTCTTT.